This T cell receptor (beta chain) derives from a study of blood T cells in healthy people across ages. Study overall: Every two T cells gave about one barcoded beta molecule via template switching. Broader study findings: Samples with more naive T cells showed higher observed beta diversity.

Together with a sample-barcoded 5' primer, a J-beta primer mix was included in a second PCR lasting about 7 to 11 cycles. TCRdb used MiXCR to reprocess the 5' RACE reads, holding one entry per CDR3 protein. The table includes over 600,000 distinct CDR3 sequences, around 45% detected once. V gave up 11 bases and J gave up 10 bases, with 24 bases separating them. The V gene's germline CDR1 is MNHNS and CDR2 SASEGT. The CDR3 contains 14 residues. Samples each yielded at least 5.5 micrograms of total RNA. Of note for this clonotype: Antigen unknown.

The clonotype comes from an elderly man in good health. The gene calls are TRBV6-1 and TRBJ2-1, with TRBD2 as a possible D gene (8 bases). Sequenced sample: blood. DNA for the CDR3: TGTGCCGGGGCTCCCGGGAGGGACAGCTTGGAGCAGTTCTTC. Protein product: CAGAPGRDSLEQFF.